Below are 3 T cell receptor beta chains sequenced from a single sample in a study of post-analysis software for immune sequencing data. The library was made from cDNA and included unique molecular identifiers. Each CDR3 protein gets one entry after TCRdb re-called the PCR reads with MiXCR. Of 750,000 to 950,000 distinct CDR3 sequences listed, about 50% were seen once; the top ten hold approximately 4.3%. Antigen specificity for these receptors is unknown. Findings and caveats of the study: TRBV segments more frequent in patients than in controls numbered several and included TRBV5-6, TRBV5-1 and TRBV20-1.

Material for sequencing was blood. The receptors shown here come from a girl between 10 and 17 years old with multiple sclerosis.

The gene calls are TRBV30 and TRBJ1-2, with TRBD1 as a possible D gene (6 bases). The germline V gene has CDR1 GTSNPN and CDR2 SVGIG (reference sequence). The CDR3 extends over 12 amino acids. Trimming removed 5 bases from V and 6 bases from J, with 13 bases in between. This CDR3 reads CAWDRRGNGYTF. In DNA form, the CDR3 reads TGTGCCTGGGACAGGCGGGGGAATGGCTACACCTTC.

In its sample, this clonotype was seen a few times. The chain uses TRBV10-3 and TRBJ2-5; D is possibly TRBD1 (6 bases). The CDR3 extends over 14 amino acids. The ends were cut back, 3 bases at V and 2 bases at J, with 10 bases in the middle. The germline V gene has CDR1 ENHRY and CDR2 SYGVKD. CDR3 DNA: TGTGCCATCAGTGAAAGACAGGCGCAAGAGACCCAGTACTTC. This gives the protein CAISERQAQETQYF.

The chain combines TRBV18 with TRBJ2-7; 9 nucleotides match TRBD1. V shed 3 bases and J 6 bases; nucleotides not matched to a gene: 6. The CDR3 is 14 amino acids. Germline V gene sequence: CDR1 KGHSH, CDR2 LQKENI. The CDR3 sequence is CASSPSETGGEQYF. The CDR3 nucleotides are TGTGCCAGCTCACCGTCCGAGACAGGGGGCGAGCAGTACTTC.